The sequence of this T cell receptor beta chain was determined in a study of blood T cell repertoires in COVID-19. Per the original data handling: Reference gene primer amplification gave estimated nucleated cell counts. Profiling relied on immunoSEQ multiplex PCR, and the TCRdb table lists in-frame clones only, not all of them. V, J and clone size are taken as reported in that table, and D and trimming were inferred from the DNA itself. The sample lists approximately 260,000 clones; roughly four fifths were seen once. Trimming at V came to 3 bases and at J to 1 base, leaving 4 bases not matched to a gene. Germline CDR1 and CDR2: SGHTS and YDEGEE. This CDR3 contains 16 residues.

What was sequenced was PBMCs or T cells enriched from blood (not recorded which). The chain employs TRBV5-8 and TRBJ1-5; TRBD1 matches 10 bases. This receptor was identified in a man aged 45-65 years who had recovered from COVID-19. This CDR3 reads CASSWDRGRSNQPQHF. As DNA, the CDR3 is TGTGCCAGCAGCTGGGACAGGGGTCGAAGCAATCAGCCCCAGCATTTT.